A single TCR beta chain is shown here with its context. Original data processing: Amplification of reference gene primers was used by the study to estimate nucleated cell counts. Method: immunoSEQ multiplex PCR; TCRdb's copy keeps in-frame clones and lacks some. The DNA was the basis for D and trimming; V, J and clone size are from that table. The sample contains 70,000 to 85,000 clones, around 88% of which appear only once. This sample is drawn from a study of blood T cell repertoires in COVID-19. About the research overall: The United States, Italy and Spain supplied acute and convalescent COVID-19 samples.

Per the germline V gene, CDR1 is MNHEY and CDR2 is SVGEGT. Trimming removed 5 bases from V and 7 bases from J, with 15 bases in between. The CDR3 has 14 amino acids. The TCR comes from a man older than 75 with active or convalescent COVID-19. This chain links TRBV6-2 or TRBV6-3 with TRBJ1-5, with D perhaps matching TRBD1 (5 bases). The sequenced material came from peripheral blood. CDR3 residues: CASSPQQGRQPQHF. Written as DNA, the CDR3 is TGTGCCAGCAGTCCCCAGCAGGGAAGGCAGCCCCAGCATTTT.